A selection of T cell receptor beta chains follows, all from one sample in a study of cytomegalovirus exposure and HLA in healthy donors. Repertoires were generated with immunoSEQ multiplex PCR, while TCRdb's copy carries only in-frame clones and drops some. The table includes 130,000 to 150,000 clones, 85% to 90% detected once. Specimen: PBMCs. These receptors were collected from a woman under 30 in good health and CMV-seropositive. Each CDR3 is given with its conserved first and last residue. A D gene is named only where the DNA matches it firmly. Only some rows state a clone size, as once, few, many or a class for expanded clones.

TRBJ1-4 15 NA TRBV7-9 TRBD1 TGTGCCAGCAGCCTAGGGACAGGGAATAATGAAAAACTGTTTTTT CASSLGTGNNEKLFF
TRBJ2-1 13 NA TRBV9 NA TGTGCCAGCAGCGTAACGGGGTACAATGAGCAGTTCTTC CASSVTGYNEQFF
TRBJ2-1 19 NA TRBV9 TRBD2 TGTGCCAGCAGCGTAGCCCGACTCCCTAGCGGGAGCTCCTACAATGAGCAGTTCTTC CASSVARLPSGSSYNEQFF
TRBJ1-4 17 NA TRBV2 TRBD1 TGTGCCAGCAGTGTACGCCGGGACAGATCAACTAATGAAAAACTGTTTTTT CASSVRRDRSTNEKLFF
TRBJ2-2 14 NA TRBV7-3 NA TGTGCCAGCAGCTTCGGGGGTTCCAACGGGGAGCTGTTTTTT CASSFGGSNGELFF
TRBJ2-5 15 NA TRBV30 TRBD1 TGTGCCTGGATTTTGGACAGGGGGCGGGTTGAGACCCAGTACTTC CAWILDRGRVETQYF
TRBJ2-5 11 NA TRBV29-1 NA TGCAGCGTTGATGGCATGGAGACCCAGTACTTC CSVDGMETQYF
TRBJ1-2 13 NA TRBV29-1 TRBD1 TGCAGCGTTGACCAGGACAGGGGGGGTGGCTACACCTTC CSVDQDRGGGYTF
TRBJ2-7 13 NA TRBV6-1 TRBD1 TGTGCCGGAGGGACAGGGTCGGGCTACGAGCAGTACTTC CAGGTGSGYEQYF
TRBJ2-5 8 NA TRBV28 NA TGTGCCAGCATCCCACACTACTTC CASIPHYF
TRBJ1-1 13 NA TRBV30 NA TGTGCCTGGATTCAAGACTTGAACACTGAAGCTTTCTTT CAWIQDLNTEAFF
TRBJ1-1 15 once TRBV5-1 TRBD1 TGCGCCAGCAGCGGTATACAGGGGGAAGGAGGTGAAGCTTTCTTT CASSGIQGEGGEAFF
TRBJ2-1 14 once TRBV28 TRBD2 TGTGCCACAGCCCTCGGGGACTACTACAATGAGCAGTTCTTC CATALGDYYNEQFF
TRBJ1-2 12 NA TRBV6-5 TRBD1 TGTGCCAGCAGTTACCGACAGGGGGAAATCACCTTC CASSYRQGEITF
TRBJ2-7 15 NA TRBV6-5 TRBD1 TGTGCCAGCAGTTACTCGACAGGGTTCGGCTACGAGCAGTACTTC CASSYSTGFGYEQYF
TRBJ2-1 15 NA TRBV7-2 NA TGTGCCAGCAGCTTATCCTCCTCTACGAGCAATGAGCAGTTCTTC CASSLSSSTSNEQFF
TRBJ1-2 14 NA TRBV6-1 TRBD1 TGTGCCAGCAGGAGGGACAGGGAATCGGATGGCTACACCTTC CASRRDRESDGYTF
TRBJ1-5 12 NA TRBV19 NA TGTGCCAGCCACTATAGCAATCAGCCCCAGCATTTT CASHYSNQPQHF
TRBJ2-7 13 once TRBV9 TRBD2 TGTGCCTCTGGCCGGGGAGGGTCCTACGAGCAGTACTTC CASGRGGSYEQYF
TRBJ2-5 11 NA TRBV6-5 NA TGTGCCAGCAGTTATTCTCAGACCCAGTACTTC CASSYSQTQYF
TRBJ2-2 16 NA TRBV25-1 TRBD2 TGTGCCAGCAGTACGGTAGTTAGCGGGAGTTCCGGGGAGCTGTTTTTT CASSTVVSGSSGELFF
TRBJ2-2 13 NA TRBV28 TRBD2 TGTGCCAGCACCCTGGGGGGGGCCGGGGAGCTGTTTTTT CASTLGGAGELFF
TRBJ2-7 12 NA TRBV10-3 TRBD1 TGTGCCACAAGGGACAGCCCCTACGAGCAGTACTTC CATRDSPYEQYF
TRBJ1-3 14 NA TRBV5-8 NA TGTGCCAGCAGAGACATAAACTCTGGAAACACCATATATTTT CASRDINSGNTIYF
TRBJ1-4 15 NA TRBV7-2 NA TGTGCCAGCAGCACTACGACGGGAACTAATGAAAAACTGTTTTTT CASSTTTGTNEKLFF
TRBJ1-2 13 NA TRBV6-5 NA TGTGCCAGCAGTTACAAGGGAGGCTATGGCTACACCTTC CASSYKGGYGYTF
TRBJ2-5 15 NA TRBV5-6 TRBD1 TGTGCCAGCAGTCCGACAGGGTGGAACCAAGAGACCCAGTACTTC CASSPTGWNQETQYF
TRBJ2-1 18 NA TRBV7-9 TRBD2 TGTGCCAGCAGCTACCCCCTCCAGGGACTACATTTCTACAATGAGCAGTTCTTC CASSYPLQGLHFYNEQFF
TRBJ1-2 14 once TRBV28 NA TGTGCCAGCAGTTTGGTCCCGAGGAACTATGGCTACACCTTC CASSLVPRNYGYTF
TRBJ2-1 12 few TRBV11-3 NA TGTGCCAGCAGCTTAGCGGGTAATGAGCAGTTCTTC CASSLAGNEQFF
TRBJ2-2 16 NA TRBV7-6 TRBD2 TGTGCCAGCAAGGGAGCGGGAGCCACGAACACCGGGGAGCTGTTTTTT CASKGAGATNTGELFF
TRBJ2-7 17 NA TRBV15 TRBD2 TGTGCCACCAGCAGAGAGACTAGCGGGAGGAACTCCTACGAGCAGTACTTC CATSRETSGRNSYEQYF
TRBJ2-1 14 NA TRBV4-1 TRBD2 TGCGCCAGCAGCCAAGAACTAGCGGGTAATGAGCAGTTCTTC CASSQELAGNEQFF
TRBJ2-7 13 NA TRBV15 NA TGTGCCACCAGCCAAGACAACGGCTACGAGCAGTACTTC CATSQDNGYEQYF
TRBJ1-2 13 NA TRBV5-4 TRBD1 TGTGCCAGCAGGCGGGACAGCCCCTCGGGCTACACCTTC CASRRDSPSGYTF
TRBJ2-2 16 NA TRBV13 NA TGTGCCAGCAGCCCCCGGTGGCAGGAGAACACCGGGGAGCTGTTTTTT CASSPRWQENTGELFF
TRBJ2-1 15 NA TRBV5-8 TRBD2 TGTGCCAGCAGCTTGCCGGGACTAGTAAGGGGTGAGCAGTTCTTC CASSLPGLVRGEQFF
TRBJ2-1 15 NA TRBV30 TRBD2 TGTGCCTGGAGTGTGACTAGCGGAGGATACAATGAGCAGTTCTTC CAWSVTSGGYNEQFF
TRBJ2-6 16 NA TRBV19 TRBD1 TGTGCCAGTAGTATAGATAGGGGGCTTGGGGCCAACGTCCTGACTTTC CASSIDRGLGANVLTF
TRBJ2-7 13 NA TRBV6-1 TRBD1 TGTGCCAGCATCGACAGGGGGTTCGACGAGCAGTACTTC CASIDRGFDEQYF
TRBJ1-3 14 NA TRBV5-1 NA TGCGCCAGCAGCTTGGTGGGAGCTGGAAACACCATATATTTT CASSLVGAGNTIYF
TRBJ2-7 14 NA TRBV11-3 NA TGTGCCAGCAGCTTATCCCAGGGGATCTACGAGCAGTACTTC CASSLSQGIYEQYF
TRBJ1-1 14 once TRBV7-9 NA TGTGCCAGCAGCTTTCAACTCTCGAACACTGAAGCTTTCTTT CASSFQLSNTEAFF
TRBJ2-1 17 NA TRBV11-3 NA TGTGCCAGCAGCTTAGTGTACGGAGACGCCTCCTACAATGAGCAGTTCTTC CASSLVYGDASYNEQFF
TRBJ2-3 12 NA TRBV5-6 NA TGTGCCAGCAGCTCGGGTACAGATACGCAGTATTTT CASSSGTDTQYF
TRBJ2-7 14 NA TRBV6-6 NA TGTGCCAGCAGTTCGTGGGGAGACGGGGACGAGCAGTACTTC CASSSWGDGDEQYF
TRBJ1-2 14 NA TRBV14 TRBD1 TGTGCCAGCAGCCGAGGACAGGTTGCCTATGGCTACACCTTC CASSRGQVAYGYTF
TRBJ1-1 12 NA TRBV30 NA TGTGCCTGGAGTGAGGGGTGGACTGAAGCTTTCTTT CAWSEGWTEAFF
TRBJ2-1 16 NA TRBV4-1 TRBD2 TGCGCCAGCAGCCAAGTCCGACTAGCGGTCTACAATGAGCAGTTCTTC CASSQVRLAVYNEQFF